What follows is one T cell receptor (beta chain) and its context. Under the authors' procedure: Amplification of reference gene primers provided the estimated nucleated cell counts. Generated by immunoSEQ multiplex PCR, the TCRdb table keeps only in-frame clones and is missing some. The V and J calls and the clone size are those of that table, but D and trimming were determined from the DNA. The sample comprises about 370,000 clones, around 87% of which are singletons, and about 9.4% rests with the top ten. The data originate from a study of blood T cell repertoires in COVID-19. About the research overall: Acute and convalescent COVID-19 samples came from the United States, Italy and Spain.

V lost 4 bases and J 0 bases, leaving 10 bases between the germline ends. This CDR3 spans 15 amino acids. Germline V lookup: CDR1 SGHRS, CDR2 YFSETQ. The chain uses TRBV5-1 and TRBJ2-2, with D perhaps matching TRBD1 (5 bases). The specimen was peripheral blood. This receptor was obtained from a woman in her twenties or thirties with COVID-19, enrolled during active disease. The CDR3: CASSPRTPNTGELFF. CDR3 nucleotides: TGCGCCAGCAGCCCCAGGACACCGAACACCGGGGAGCTGTTTTTT.